The 26 T cell receptor beta chains given below trace back to one sample, sequenced in a study of cytomegalovirus exposure and HLA in healthy donors. Both 60 Vbeta primers and 13 Jbeta primers went into the PCR. Some clones are missing from TCRdb's copy, which holds only in-frame ones; the method was immunoSEQ multiplex PCR. The sample yields about 150,000 clones, nearly 80% seen once. Sequenced sample: PBMCs. These TCRs come from a male donor in good health and CMV-seronegative.

V gene TRBV4-1 combines with J gene TRBJ2-7, with D possibly being TRBD2 (5 bases). The length of the CDR3 is 17 residues. V lost 4 bases, J lost 0 bases, and 19 bases lay in between. The germline V gene encodes CDR1 MGHRA and CDR2 YSYEKL. CDR3 nucleotide sequence: TGCGCCAGCAGCCCTGGGTCACTGGCTAGCCTCTCCTACGAGCAGTACTTC. Protein product: CASSPGSLASLSYEQYF.

The rearrangement joins TRBV11-2 to TRBJ2-5; 7 nucleotides line up with TRBD2. CDR3 length: 15 amino acids. Germline lookup yields CDR1 SGHAT and CDR2 FQNNGV. After removal of 5 bases from V and 0 bases from J, the junction contained 6 bases not matched to a gene. The chain's CDR3 is CASSLYRGDQETQYF. In DNA form, the CDR3 reads TGTGCCAGCAGCCTCTACCGGGGGGACCAAGAGACCCAGTACTTC.

The V and J genes are TRBV7-6 and TRBJ2-3; 9 bases align to TRBD1. Germline assignment: CDR1 SGHVS and CDR2 FNYEAQ. The J segment lost 2 bases and the V segment lost 3 bases, leaving 3 bases of the junction unmatched. The CDR3 is made up of 15 amino acids. CDR3 region: CASSFGQGSTDTQYF. CDR3 DNA: TGTGCCAGCAGCTTCGGACAGGGGTCCACAGATACGCAGTATTTT.

The chain recombines TRBV18 with TRBJ1-3; D gene ambiguous. This CDR3 is built from 15 residues. The germline V gene has CDR1 KGHSH and CDR2 LQKENI. Trimming removed 3 bases from V and 0 bases from J, with 9 bases in between. The CDR3 DNA reads as TGTGCCAGCTCACCGGCCAGTAACTCTGGAAACACCATATATTTT. Its protein is CASSPASNSGNTIYF.

The chain combines TRBV7-2 with TRBJ1-5; perhaps TRBD1 as D (6 bases). Germline V CDR1 and CDR2: SGHTA, FQGNSA. CDR3 length: 15 amino acids. The V gene lost 4 bases and the J gene lost 2 bases, with 12 bases spanning the gap. The CDR3 DNA sequence: TGTGCCAGCAGCTCACAGGGACCCGGCAATCAGCCCCAGCATTTT. It codes for CASSSQGPGNQPQHF.

The chain joins TRBV2 to TRBJ1-2; D gene unclear. The ends were cut back, 6 bases at V and 4 bases at J, with 12 bases in the middle. This CDR3 contains 13 residues. Germline CDR1 reads SNHLY; CDR2 reads FYNNEI. For the CDR3, the DNA is TGTGCCAGCAGCGGTATTTCAGGCTATGGCTACACCTTC. It translates to CASSGISGYGYTF. The entire variable domain, with the rest obtained from reference TRBV2 and TRBJ1-2, is as follows: EPEVTQTPSHQVTQMGQEVILRCVPISNHLYFYWYRQILGQKVEFLVSFYNNEISEKSEIFDDQFSVERPDGSNFTLKIRSTKLEDSAMYFCASSGISGYGYTFGSGTRLTVV.

The chain couples TRBV9 to TRBJ2-7; D is possibly TRBD1 (5 bases). CDR1 is SGDLS and CDR2 is YYNGEE in the germline V gene. The CDR3 covers 15 residues. The V end was cut by 0 bases, the J end by 3 bases, with 13 bases between. DNA of the CDR3: TGTGCCAGCAGCGTAGCTCCGGAGACAGTCTACGAGCAGTACTTC. It specifies CASSVAPETVYEQYF.

The rearrangement links TRBV28 to TRBJ2-5, with 10 positions matching TRBD1. Trimming at V came to 4 bases and at J to 11 bases, leaving 16 bases not matched to a gene. This CDR3 contains 16 residues. CDR1 and CDR2 from the germline V gene are MDHEN and SYDVKM. The CDR3 DNA reads as TGTGCCAGCAGTTACGGAAGGTGGGGACAGGGGCCTATACAGTACTTC. Translation: CASSYGRWGQGPIQYF. Based on the CDR3 plus reference TRBV28 and TRBJ2-5, the full variable domain is DVKVTQSSRYLVKRTGEKVFLECVQDMDHENMFWYRQDPGLGLRLIYFSYDVKMKEKGDIPEGYSVSREKKERFSLILESASTNQTSMYLCASSYGRWGQGPIQYFGPGTRLLVL.

The chain employs TRBV5-4 and TRBJ2-4, with TRBD1 matching over 8 bases. V was clipped by 0 bases and J by 0 bases; unmatched bases: 8. The CDR3 is 18 amino acids. Germline V gene sequence: CDR1 SGHNT, CDR2 YYREEE (reference sequence). The DNA of the CDR3 is TGTGCCAGCAGCTTGGGGGGTCAGGGGGCGTTAGCCAAAAACATTCAGTACTTC. This translates into CASSLGGQGALAKNIQYF.

This clone was observed once. The chain is built from TRBV6-8 and TRBJ2-1; 10 bases match TRBD2. The junction had 7 bases not matched to a gene; V was cut back by 10 bases and J by 4 bases. Germline V gene lookup returns CDR1 MNHGY and CDR2 SAAAGT. This CDR3 contains 14 residues. CDR3: CATPRTSGYNEQFF. Here the CDR3 DNA reads TGTGCCACCCCCCGGACTAGCGGTTACAATGAGCAGTTCTTC.

The chain is built from TRBV15 and TRBJ2-7; D may be TRBD1 (6 bases). Trimming took off 4 bases at V and 2 bases at J, with 15 bases between the two ends. The CDR3 contains 15 residues. CDR1 is LNHNV, CDR2 YYDKDF, per germline (reference sequence). CDR3 residues: CATSTPRQGTYEQYF. CDR3 nucleotides: TGTGCCACCAGCACACCGCGGCAGGGGACCTACGAGCAGTACTTC.

The genes are TRBV30 and TRBJ2-3, with D perhaps TRBD1 (5 bases). This CDR3 has 14 residues. V was cut by 2 bases and J by 0 bases, with 9 bases left in between. Per the germline V gene, CDR1 is GTSNPN and CDR2 is SVGIG (reference sequence). CDR3 sequence (DNA): TGTGCCTGGAGTTTAAAGGGGAGCACAGATACGCAGTATTTT. Amino acids: CAWSLKGSTDTQYF.

This clone was counted only a few times. V is TRBV5-6 and J is TRBJ1-1, with TRBD1 as a possible D gene (5 bases). The CDR3 consists of 16 residues. The V end was cut by 0 bases, the J end by 4 bases, with 16 bases between. The germline V gene has CDR1 SGHDT and CDR2 YYEEEE. CDR3 coding DNA: TGTGCCAGCAGCTTGGAGTTGCAGGGTTTGGGCACTGAAGCTTTCTTT. Translating it yields CASSLELQGLGTEAFF.

This clone was seen a single time. This chain links TRBV6-5 with TRBJ1-1; D unresolved. The CDR3 is made up of 13 amino acids. V lost 4 bases to trimming and J lost 5 bases, with 11 bases between them. CDR1 and CDR2 (germline): MNHEY, SVGAGI. This chain's CDR3 is CASSSHTETEAFF. Here the CDR3 DNA reads TGTGCCAGCAGTTCGCACACAGAAACTGAAGCTTTCTTT.

The chain joins TRBV7-2 to TRBJ1-3; TRBD1 might be the D (6 bases). Trimming removed 3 bases from V and 8 bases from J, with 23 bases in between. Germline V CDR1 and CDR2: SGHTA, FQGNSA. The CDR3 has 17 amino acids. The CDR3 sequence is CASSFSGTLYPADTIYF. CDR3 nucleotides: TGTGCCAGCAGCTTTTCCGGGACACTTTACCCAGCAGACACCATATATTTT.

The chain recombines TRBV21-1 with TRBJ1-2; the D segment call TRBD1 is taken from the table without a DNA check. TRBV21-1 has pseudogene status. The CDR3 runs 17 residues. The DNA of the CDR3 is TGTGCCAGCAGCAAAGAAGGTAAGAGGGGGCCCGGGGGTGGCTACACCTTC. This sequence encodes CASSKEGKRGPGGGYTF.

This chain's CDR3 is CASSPPPGGPQHF. Written as DNA, the CDR3 is TGTGCCAGCTCACCACCGCCCGGGGGGCCCCAGCATTTT. V gene TRBV18 combines with J gene TRBJ1-5; TRBD1 is a possible D gene (5 bases). The germline gives CDR1 KGHSH, CDR2 LQKENI. With 0 bases removed from V and 9 bases from J, the gap between germline ends came to 9 bases. CDR3 size: 13 residues.

The chain links TRBV4-1 to TRBJ1-6; D call uncertain. The length of the CDR3 is 18 residues. CDR1 is MGHRA, CDR2 YSYEKL, per germline. The V end lost 1 base, the J end lost 1 base, and 14 bases lay between the germline ends. The CDR3 here is CASSQVTGRPSYNSPLHF. For the CDR3, the DNA is TGCGCCAGCAGCCAAGTGACCGGGAGGCCTTCCTATAATTCACCCCTCCACTTT.

The V gene is TRBV7-2, the J gene TRBJ2-5, with 15 bases fitting TRBD2. From germline, CDR1 is SGHTA and CDR2 FQGNSA. The trim removed 5 bases at V and 2 bases at J, leaving 3 bases unmatched. This CDR3 has 16 amino acids. The CDR3 DNA reads TGTGCCAGCAGCGAGGGACTAGCGGGAGGACAAGAGACCCAGTACTTC. Its translation is CASSEGLAGGQETQYF.

This clone was seen only a few times. The chain joins TRBV11-2 to TRBJ2-7; TRBD1 agrees at 11 bases. V trimming: 4 bases; J trimming: 3 bases; junction bases outside the gene matches: 8. Germline values: CDR1 SGHAT, CDR2 FQNNGV. CDR3 length equals 16 residues. Here the CDR3 DNA reads TGTGCCAGCAGCTCTCCGGGACAGGGGGTGGACTACGAGCAGTACTTC. Residues: CASSSPGQGVDYEQYF.

The chain combines TRBV29-1 with TRBJ1-2, with a possible D match to TRBD1 (6 bases). Looked up from germline, CDR1 is SQVTM and CDR2 is ANQGSEA. The CDR3 covers 11 residues. The V end lost 5 bases, the J end lost 7 bases, and 11 bases lay between the germline ends. This CDR3 reads CSVRTDSGYTF. CDR3 bases: TGCAGCGTTCGGACAGATAGTGGCTACACCTTC. Supplemented by reference TRBV29-1 and TRBJ1-2, the full variable domain reads SAVISQKPSRDICQRGTSLTIQCQVDSQVTMMFWYRQQPGQSLTLIATANQGSEATYESGFVIDKFPISRPNLTFSTLTVSNMSPEDSSIYLCSVRTDSGYTFGSGTRLTVV.

This sequence joins TRBV10-2 and TRBJ1-4, with 7 bases matching TRBD1. The CDR3 totals 13 residues. Germline V lookup: CDR1 WSHSY, CDR2 SAAADI. J lost 5 bases, V lost 10 bases, and 7 bases had no gene match. CDR3 sequence (DNA): TGCGCCACTAGGGACAGACCCAATGAAAAACTGTTTTTT. Its protein product is CATRDRPNEKLFF.

V usage is TRBV4-3 and J usage is TRBJ2-1, with TRBD2 as a possible D gene (5 bases). Trimming took 1 base from V and 0 from J, leaving 10 bases between them. This CDR3 is 16 amino acids long. Germline CDR1 is LGHNA and CDR2 is YSLEER. CDR3 nucleotides: TGCGCCAGCAGCCAAGCTAGCCATCCCTCCTACAATGAGCAGTTCTTC. Translation gives CASSQASHPSYNEQFF.

The chain links TRBV5-1 to TRBJ1-5; D possibly corresponds to TRBD1 (5 bases). The CDR3 consists of 17 residues. Trimming took 2 bases from V and 1 from J, leaving 16 bases between them. CDR1 and CDR2 from the germline V gene are SGHRS and YFSETQ. CDR3 sequence: CASSLRLGQRSNQPQHF. The CDR3 DNA reads TGCGCCAGCAGCTTAAGGTTGGGGCAGAGAAGCAATCAGCCCCAGCATTTT.

The rearrangement uses TRBV7-9 and TRBJ2-7, with TRBD2 identical over 7 bases. The CDR3 consists of 14 residues. Germline CDR1 is SEHNR and CDR2 is FQNEAQ (reference sequence). Trimming removed 5 bases from V and 1 base from J; junction bases left unmatched: 5. CDR3 DNA: TGTGCCAGCAGCCTGAGCGGGACTTCCTACGAGCAGTACTTC. Protein: CASSLSGTSYEQYF.

CDR3 loop: CASSSYLGTQYF. In DNA form, the CDR3 reads TGTGCCAGCAGCTCCTACCTAGGTACGCAGTATTTT. The V call is TRBV7-3, the J call TRBJ2-3; no firm D call. Germline CDR1 and CDR2: SGHTA and FQGTGA. The CDR3 consists of 12 residues. V dropped 4 bases and J dropped 8 bases, with 10 bases sitting between them. The full variable domain, with the rest looked up from reference TRBV7-3 and TRBJ2-3, is GAGVSQTPSNKVTEKGKYVELRCDPISGHTALYWYRQSLGQGPEFLIYFQGTGAADDSGLPNDRFFAVRPEGSVSTLKIQRTERGDSAVYLCASSSYLGTQYFGPGTRLTVL.